These T cell receptor beta chains were read from a single sample in a study of cytomegalovirus exposure and HLA in healthy donors. Assay used: immunoSEQ multiplex PCR; TCRdb lists only in-frame clones, some missing. The sample has around 76,000 clones; about 70% are singletons. The sequencing sample was made of PBMCs. These receptor sequences come from a man aged 35-49 years in good health and CMV-seropositive. Each CDR3 is given with its conserved first and last residue. Fields, in order: D gene, J gene, V gene, clone size, CDR3 DNA, CDR3 protein. D genes are given only for firm matches. Clone sizes are given selectively: once, few, many, or a class where the clone is expanded.

TRBD1	TRBJ1-1	TRBV10-3	few	TGTGCCATCAGTGGGGACAGGGGTAACACTGAAGCTTTCTTT	CAISGDRGNTEAFF
NA	TRBJ2-7	TRBV2	NA	TGTGCCAGCAGTGAAGCGACGGGGTGGGGGCAGTACTTC	CASSEATGWGQYF
NA	TRBJ1-2	TRBV7-2	NA	TGTGCCAGCAGCCCCGGTGGAGTCGGTGGATACACCTTC	CASSPGGVGGYTF
TRBD2	TRBJ2-1	TRBV6-1	NA	TGTGCCAGCAGGGAAGGGACTAGCGGCTACAATGAGCAGTTCTTC	CASREGTSGYNEQFF
TRBD1	TRBJ2-7	TRBV15	NA	TGTGCCACCAGCAGGGACAGGGGGCCCTACGAGCAGTACTTC	CATSRDRGPYEQYF
TRBD2	TRBJ2-7	TRBV4-1	NA	TGCGCCAGCAGCCAAGAGCGGGAGTTCGGCGAGCAGTACTTC	CASSQEREFGEQYF
NA	TRBJ1-5	TRBV29-1	NA	TGCAGCGTTGCTGTCAGCGGGGAACAGCCCCAGCATTTT	CSVAVSGEQPQHF
TRBD1	TRBJ1-1	TRBV5-1	NA	TGCGCCAGCAGCTGGGACAGACGGAGCACTGAAGCTTTCTTT	CASSWDRRSTEAFF
NA	TRBJ1-1	TRBV29-1	NA	TGCAGCGTTGCGGTTAACACTGAAGCTTTCTTT	CSVAVNTEAFF
NA	TRBJ1-2	TRBV5-4	once	TGTGCCAGCAATCGGGGAGCTAACTATGGCTACACCTTC	CASNRGANYGYTF
TRBD1	TRBJ2-5	TRBV7-2	few	TGTGCCAGCAGTTTGACAGGGGGCGCGGAGACCCAGTACTTC	CASSLTGGAETQYF
NA	TRBJ2-7	TRBV11-2	NA	TGTGCCAGCAGCCACCGATGGGGGATACAGGGATTGGGCTCCTACGAGCAGTACTTC	CASSHRWGIQGLGSYEQYF
NA	TRBJ1-5	TRBV7-2	NA	TGTGCCAGCAGCCGGGAGCGCAATCAGCCCCAGCATTTT	CASSRERNQPQHF